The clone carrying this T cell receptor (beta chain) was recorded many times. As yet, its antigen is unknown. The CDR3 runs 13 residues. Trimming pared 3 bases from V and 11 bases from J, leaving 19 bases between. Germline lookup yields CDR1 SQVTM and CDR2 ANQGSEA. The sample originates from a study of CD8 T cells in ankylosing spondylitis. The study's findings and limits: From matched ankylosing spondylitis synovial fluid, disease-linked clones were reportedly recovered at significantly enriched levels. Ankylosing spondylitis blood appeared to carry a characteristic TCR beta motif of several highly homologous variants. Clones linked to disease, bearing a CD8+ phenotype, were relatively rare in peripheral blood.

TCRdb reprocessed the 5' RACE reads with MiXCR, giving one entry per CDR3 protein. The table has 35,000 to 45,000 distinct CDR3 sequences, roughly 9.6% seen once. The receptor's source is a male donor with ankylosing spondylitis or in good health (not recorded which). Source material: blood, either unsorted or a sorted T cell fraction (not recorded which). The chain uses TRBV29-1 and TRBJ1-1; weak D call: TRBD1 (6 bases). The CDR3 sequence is CSVEADSSRMAFF. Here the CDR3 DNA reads TGCAGCGTTGAGGCGGACAGCTCTCGGATGGCTTTCTTT.